The clone carrying this T cell receptor (beta chain) was counted at least ten times. Its matching antigen is unknown. V was clipped by 3 bases and J by 1 base, with 14 bases between them. CDR1 is SGHRS, CDR2 YFSETQ, per germline. The length of the CDR3 is 15 residues. The data were obtained in a study of blood T cells in healthy people across ages. Study results and caveats: Roughly linear age-related decline in beta diversity appeared, significant by age approximately 40. It was held that diversity estimates obtained from one million T cells represented underestimates.

For the second PCR, which ran for about 7 to 11 cycles, a sample-barcoded 5' primer and a J-beta primer mix were used. TCRdb reprocessed the 5' RACE reads via MiXCR and lists one record per CDR3 protein. The data contain fewer than 1.5 million distinct CDR3 sequences, 42% of them singletons. Each sample provided at least 5.5 micrograms of extracted total RNA. The genes are TRBV5-1 and TRBJ2-7; TRBD1 might be the D (6 bases). This TCR was sampled from a young woman in good health. The sample comprised blood. The CDR3 region has the DNA TGCGCCAGCAGCTCCCGCCAGGGGCTATCCTACGAGCAGTACTTC. Translating gives CASSSRQGLSYEQYF.